This T cell receptor beta chain is drawn from a study of CD8+CD57+ T cells in acquired aplastic anemia. Patients included in sequencing had previously demonstrated CD8+CD57+ cell expansion by flow cytometry. As concerns this clonotype: Since no conserved phenylalanine or tryptophan closes the CDR3, a read error is the likely cause. No DNA is shown, since the ends of the CDR3 on it are uncertain; the CDR3 is the one TCRdb lists.

Genomic DNA acted as the template from which TCR beta VDJ combination and CDR3 sequence profiling were carried out. MiXCR, run by TCRdb on the reads, gives a single entry per CDR3 protein. The sample shows roughly 250,000 distinct CDR3 sequences, 82% of them seen only once. In germline, CDR1 is LNHNV, CDR2 YYDKDF (reference sequence). The CDR3 sequence runs 14 residues, both termini included. This TCR was recovered from a human donor with aplastic anemia. The chain joins TRBV15 to TRBJ2-3; whether TRBD2, the table's D call, matches the DNA was not checked. Material: sorted CD4+, CD8+, or CD8+CD57+ T cells (not recorded which) from PBMCs. The CDR3 here is CASSRAPGLAAHYD.